These 17 T cell receptor beta chains were all obtained from the same sample, sequenced in a study of CD8+ T cells in alopecia areata. RNA extraction and reverse transcription yielded cDNA as sequencing template. Some clones are missing from TCRdb's copy, which holds only in-frame ones; the method was immunoSEQ multiplex PCR. The data contain hundreds of thousands of clones, about two thirds of them singletons. The sequences come from CD4+ T cells sorted from blood, collected at week 0. These receptors all come from a human donor with alopecia areata.

V gene TRBV19 combines with J gene TRBJ2-2, with 9 bases matching TRBD1. The CDR3 sequence is 13 residues long. The V segment lost 6 bases and the J segment 6 bases; nucleotides outside the gene matches: 2. Per germline, CDR1 LNHDA and CDR2 SQIVND (reference sequence). CDR3: CASRTGGPGELFF. The CDR3 DNA reads TGTGCCAGTAGGACAGGGGGTCCCGGGGAGCTGTTTTTT.

This chain joins TRBV7-9 and TRBJ1-2; 7 bases are shared with TRBD1. V shed 7 bases and J 5 bases; nucleotides not matched to a gene: 4. Germline CDR1 reads SEHNR; CDR2 reads FQNEAQ (reference sequence). The CDR3 contains 12 residues. The CDR3 coding sequence is TGTGCCAGCATCGACAGGGAATATGGCTACACCTTC. Protein product: CASIDREYGYTF. Supplemented by reference TRBV7-9 and TRBJ1-2, the full variable domain reads DTGVSQNPRHKITKRGQNVTFRCDPISEHNRLYWYRQTLGQGPEFLTYFQNEAQLEKSRLLSDRFSAERPKGSFSTLEIQRTEQGDSAMYLCASIDREYGYTFGSGTRLTVV.

The V and J genes are TRBV5-6 and TRBJ2-3; D remains unclear. CDR1 and CDR2 (germline): SGHDT, YYEEEE. CDR3 length: 13 amino acids. V dropped 0 bases and J dropped 3 bases, with 5 bases sitting between them. CDR3 nucleotides: TGTGCCAGCAGCTTGGTAGGGACAGATACGCAGTATTTT. Its translation: CASSLVGTDTQYF.

The rearrangement joins TRBV23-1 to TRBJ2-4; D unclear. TRBV23-1 belongs to the ORF category, with a function that is uncertain. V was shortened by 6 bases and J by 0 bases, with 12 bases between the two germline ends. There are 15 residues in the CDR3. CDR3 sequence: CASSPEVQAKNIQYF. CDR3 DNA sequence: TGCGCCAGCAGCCCAGAAGTCCAAGCCAAAAACATTCAGTACTTC.

The V and J genes are TRBV7-8 and TRBJ1-4; D is undetermined. There are 15 residues in the CDR3. The V end lost 4 bases, the J end lost 5 bases, and 14 bases lay between the germline ends. The V gene's germline CDR1 is SGHVS and CDR2 FQNEAQ. This chain's CDR3 is CASSSSSTPNEKLFF. In DNA, the CDR3 is TGTGCCAGCAGCTCATCGAGTACCCCGAATGAAAAACTGTTTTTT.

The genes are TRBV23-1 and TRBJ2-2; TRBD1 might be the D (7 bases). TRBV23-1 is placed among ORFs of uncertain function. The CDR3 covers 15 residues. V lost 6 bases to trimming and J lost 5 bases, with 16 bases between them. CDR3 nucleotides: TGCGCCAGCAGACAGGGGAGGTTCAGAACCGGGGAGCTGTTTTTT. Encoded protein: CASRQGRFRTGELFF.

This clone was observed once. The chain couples TRBV30 to TRBJ2-1; D ambiguous. Germline V gives CDR1 GTSNPN, CDR2 SVGIG (reference sequence). Trimming left V 0 bases short and J 7 bases short, with 7 bases between. There are 12 residues in the CDR3. The chain's CDR3 is CAWSVRPNEQFF. Written as DNA, the CDR3 is TGTGCCTGGAGTGTACGGCCAAATGAGCAGTTCTTC. The full variable domain, rest sourced from reference TRBV30 and TRBJ2-1, is SQTIHQWPATLVQPVGSPLSLECTVEGTSNPNLYWYRQAAGRGLQLLFYSVGIGQISSEVPQNLSASRPQDRQFILSSKKLLLSDSGFYLCAWSVRPNEQFFGPGTRLTVL.

The rearrangement joins TRBV6-5 to TRBJ2-3, with D perhaps matching TRBD2 (7 bases). Germline V gives CDR1 MNHEY, CDR2 SVGAGI. Trimming cost V 8 bases and J 5 bases, with 11 bases left between them. The CDR3 consists of 12 residues. CDR3 amino acids: CASGGAVDTQYF. CDR3 in DNA: TGTGCCAGCGGGGGGGCGGTAGATACGCAGTATTTT.

This clone has just one count. The chain is built from TRBV29-1 and TRBJ2-3; TRBD2 matches 8 bases. The CDR3 loop spans 14 amino acids. The germline V gene encodes CDR1 SQVTM and CDR2 ANQGSEA. J was trimmed by 2 bases and V by 4 bases; bases with no gene match: 5. For the CDR3, the DNA is TGCAGCGTTGGAAGAGCGGGGGTCACAGATACGCAGTATTTT. As protein: CSVGRAGVTDTQYF.

This clone occurred once. The chain employs TRBV7-2 and TRBJ1-1; unclear D gene. Germline V gene data show CDR1 as SGHTA and CDR2 as FQGNSA. The length of the CDR3 is 14 residues. Trimming cost V 6 bases and J 1 base, with 12 bases left between them. The CDR3 region has the DNA TGTGCCAGCAGAGGGAGGATTGGGAACACTGAAGCTTTCTTT. This encodes CASRGRIGNTEAFF.

V is TRBV6-5 and J is TRBJ1-2, with a tentative D call TRBD1 (5 bases). Trimming took 4 bases from V and 8 from J, leaving 17 bases between them. The germline gives CDR1 MNHEY, CDR2 SVGAGI. The CDR3 loop spans 14 amino acids. CDR3 nucleotides: TGTGCCAGCAGTTGGTCAGGGCGAAAGGGAGGCTACACCTTC. Protein product: CASSWSGRKGGYTF.

The genes are TRBV30 and TRBJ1-2, with no clear D. The CDR3 runs 11 residues. Germline CDR1 is GTSNPN and CDR2 is SVGIG (reference sequence). The germline V and J ends were trimmed by 8 bases and 4 bases, with 11 bases remaining between them. This CDR3 reads CARRGPYGYTF. The CDR3 DNA is TGTGCCAGACGCGGACCCTATGGCTACACCTTC.

CDR3 sequence reads: CSVSPGRGGYTF. The CDR3, as DNA: TGCAGCGTTTCTCCAGGGAGGGGTGGCTACACCTTC. The J gene is TRBJ1-2, the V gene TRBV29-1; maybe TRBD1 (5 bases). Germline CDR1 is SQVTM and CDR2 is ANQGSEA. The CDR3 is 12 amino acids. Trimming took 5 bases from V and 7 from J, leaving 14 bases between them.

This chain uses TRBV30 with TRBJ2-4; D tentatively fits TRBD1 or TRBD2 (5 bases each). V lost 1 base and J lost 3, with 7 bases in between. The length of the CDR3 is 13 residues. Germline CDR1 and CDR2: GTSNPN and SVGIG (reference sequence). The CDR3 reads CAWSGDDKNIQYF. Here the CDR3 DNA reads TGTGCCTGGAGTGGGGACGACAAAAACATTCAGTACTTC.

This clone was seen a few times. The V gene is TRBV29-1, the J gene TRBJ1-3; perhaps TRBD1 as D (5 bases). This CDR3 region has 12 residues. Trimming left V 5 bases short and J 3 bases short, with 8 bases between. Looked up from germline, CDR1 is SQVTM and CDR2 is ANQGSEA. This chain's CDR3 is CSVKGVGNTIYF. In DNA, the CDR3 is TGCAGCGTTAAAGGGGTTGGAAACACCATATATTTT.

The chain uses TRBV25-1 and TRBJ2-4, with TRBD2 matching 11 bases. With 3 bases clipped from V and 6 bases from J, the junction kept 1 base outside the gene matches. The germline V gene has CDR1 MGHDK and CDR2 SYGVNS. The CDR3 extends over 14 amino acids. The CDR3 sequence is CASSDGTSGNIQYF. The CDR3 DNA follows: TGTGCCAGCAGTGATGGGACTAGCGGAAACATTCAGTACTTC.

The V call is TRBV10-3, the J call TRBJ1-1, with 11 bases fitting TRBD1. The CDR3 covers 16 residues. J lost 1 base, V lost 6 bases, and 7 bases had no gene match. CDR1 and CDR2 from the germline V gene are ENHRY and SYGVKD. The chain's CDR3 is CAISPGTGGGNTEAFF. In nucleotides, the CDR3 is TGTGCCATCAGCCCCGGGACAGGGGGAGGGAACACTGAAGCTTTCTTT.